The 21 T cell receptor beta chains given below trace back to one sample, sequenced in a study of vaccination effects on CD4 cells after COVID-19. Using immunoSEQ multiplex PCR, the repertoire was profiled, and TCRdb retains in-frame clones only, with some absent. The table shows fewer than 25,000 clones, with around 70% occurring only once. Their antigens are not known. ViraFEST expansion of antigen-specific CD4+ T cells with viral peptide pools preceded sequencing. A roughly ten-day culture period preceded the isolation of CD4+ T cells. BNT162b2 vaccine or mRNA-1273 vaccine was given to participants in two doses. The sequences come from CD4+ T cells from PBMCs cultured with HCoV-NL63 spike peptides, collected after COVID-19 vaccination. These receptors came from a human donor who received a COVID-19 vaccine.

Written as DNA, the CDR3 is TGTGCCAGCAGCCGGAAGTGGGGGGGGCAATCCAGAAACACCATATATTTT. It is translated as CASSRKWGGQSRNTIYF. V gene TRBV27 combines with J gene TRBJ1-3, with a possible D match to TRBD1 (6 bases). This CDR3 is 17 amino acids long. Per germline, CDR1 MNHEY and CDR2 SMNVEV (reference sequence). The V gene lost 6 bases and the J gene lost 5 bases, with 23 bases spanning the gap.

The CDR3: CASSWAAGDYYEQYF. Here the CDR3 DNA reads TGCGCCAGCAGCTGGGCAGCGGGAGATTACTACGAGCAGTACTTC. The chain uses TRBV5-1 and TRBJ2-7, with 8 bases matching TRBD2. The CDR3 runs 15 residues. V lost 3 bases to trimming and J lost 3 bases; unmatched junction nucleotides: 8. From germline, CDR1 is SGHRS and CDR2 YFSETQ. The whole variable domain, remainder taken from reference TRBV5-1 and TRBJ2-7, is KAGVTQTPRYLIKTRGQQVTLSCSPISGHRSVSWYQQTPGQGLQFLFEYFSETQRNKGNFPGRFSGRQFSNSRSEMNVSTLELGDSALYLCASSWAAGDYYEQYFGPGTRLTVT.

This chain joins TRBV5-1 and TRBJ1-2; D remains unclear. Trimming shortened V by 3 bases and J by 2 bases, and 11 bases separated the two germline ends. The germline gives CDR1 SGHRS, CDR2 YFSETQ. The length of the CDR3 is 14 residues. Written as DNA, the CDR3 is TGCGCCAGCAGCTACGAGGACGGAAACTATGGCTACACCTTC. Translated: CASSYEDGNYGYTF.

The chain links TRBV2 to TRBJ1-4, with TRBD1 matching over 7 bases. V gave up 3 bases and J gave up 8 bases; unmatched junction bases: 3. Germline V gene lookup returns CDR1 SNHLY and CDR2 FYNNEI. The CDR3 runs to 13 residues. The CDR3 region has the DNA TGTGCCAGCAGTGATCAGGGGGGGGAAAAACTGTTTTTT. Translating it yields CASSDQGGEKLFF.

The V and J genes are TRBV3-1 (or the pseudogene TRBV3-2) and TRBJ1-2; tentatively, D is TRBD1 (5 bases). This CDR3 comprises 15 residues. In germline, CDR1 is LGHDT, CDR2 YNNKEL (reference sequence). V lost 4 bases, J lost 2 bases, and 14 bases lay in between. This chain's CDR3 is CASSRTMTDNYGYTF. The CDR3 DNA reads as TGTGCCAGCAGCCGGACCATGACAGACAACTATGGCTACACCTTC.

As DNA, the CDR3 is TGTGCCAGCAGCGTATCAGGGGGGACGAGGGTCGAAGAGACCCAGTACTTC. Its protein product is CASSVSGGTRVEETQYF. The chain uses TRBV9 and TRBJ2-5, with a possible D match to TRBD1 (7 bases). The CDR3 sequence is 17 residues long. CDR1 is SGDLS, CDR2 YYNGEE, per germline. V lost 1 base, J lost 3 bases, and 19 bases lay in between.

This clone was recorded a few times. The CDR3 nucleotides are TGTGCCAGCAGCTCCCAGTTAGCGGGAGGCTATACGCAGTATTTT. Protein sequence: CASSSQLAGGYTQYF. V usage is TRBV7-2 and J usage is TRBJ2-3; 10 positions match TRBD2. The CDR3 sequence is 15 residues long. With V trimmed by 4 bases and J by 7 bases, 8 bases remained unmatched. Germline lookup yields CDR1 SGHTA and CDR2 FQGNSA. Complete variable domain (other parts from reference TRBV7-2 and TRBJ2-3): GAGVSQSPSNKVTEKGKDVELRCDPISGHTALYWYRQSLGQGLEFLIYFQGNSAPDKSGLPSDRFSAERTGGSVSTLTIQRTQQEDSAVYLCASSSQLAGGYTQYFGPGTRLTVL.

The J gene is TRBJ1-5, the V gene TRBV6-5; 10 bases line up with TRBD1. The J segment lost 2 bases and the V segment lost 6 bases, leaving 4 bases of the junction unmatched. The CDR3 runs to 15 residues. CDR1 MNHEY and CDR2 SVGAGI come from the germline V gene. The CDR3 DNA follows: TGTGCCAGCAGCGAGACAGGGGGCGGCAATCAGCCCCAGCATTTT. Protein: CASSETGGGNQPQHF.

This chain connects TRBV9 to TRBJ1-3; D is possibly TRBD1 (6 bases). This CDR3 is built from 15 residues. The V gene lost 0 bases and the J gene lost 3 bases, with 10 bases spanning the gap. Germline values: CDR1 SGDLS, CDR2 YYNGEE. This CDR3 reads CASSVEGEYGNTIYF. In nucleotides, the CDR3 is TGTGCCAGCAGCGTAGAGGGGGAGTATGGAAACACCATATATTTT.

This chain links TRBV6-1 with TRBJ1-5; TRBD1 might be the D (6 bases). The CDR3 length is 17 residues. V dropped 2 bases and J dropped 5 bases, with 19 bases sitting between them. Germline V gene sequence: CDR1 MNHNS, CDR2 SASEGT. The CDR3 loop reads CASSESSRSQGYQPQHF. The CDR3 bases are TGTGCCAGCAGTGAATCATCCCGCAGCCAGGGGTATCAGCCCCAGCATTTT.

CDR3 in DNA: TGTGCCAGCAGCCCTGACCTCAGTCGGGTTTACGAGCAGTACTTC. Amino acid sequence: CASSPDLSRVYEQYF. The chain couples TRBV4-2 to TRBJ2-7; no definite D call. The CDR3 is 15 amino acids. V gave up 4 bases and J gave up 4 bases, with 17 bases separating them. Germline V CDR1 and CDR2: LGHNA, YNFKEQ.

The V gene is TRBV4-2, the J gene TRBJ1-1, with 9 bases lining up with TRBD1. After removal of 6 bases from V and 10 bases from J, the junction contained 15 bases not matched to a gene. Per the germline V gene, CDR1 is LGHNA and CDR2 is YNFKEQ. The CDR3 consists of 15 residues. CDR3 protein: CASRFRDRDFSRAFF. The CDR3, as DNA: TGTGCCAGCAGATTCCGGGACAGGGACTTTTCACGAGCTTTCTTT.

The V call is TRBV7-7, the J call TRBJ2-1, with D perhaps given as TRBD1 or TRBD2 (6 bases each). Germline lookup yields CDR1 SSHAT and CDR2 FNYEAQ (reference sequence). CDR3 size: 15 residues. Trimming left V 0 bases short and J 4 bases short, with 10 bases between. CDR3 DNA sequence: TGTGCCAGCAGCTTAGCGCGGGACACATACAATGAGCAGTTCTTC. This translates into CASSLARDTYNEQFF.

V and J are TRBV5-8 and TRBJ2-3; TRBD2 matches 7 bases. The germline gives CDR1 SGHTS, CDR2 YDEGEE. CDR3 size: 16 residues. J lost 6 bases, V lost 0 bases, and 10 bases had no gene match. CDR3 in DNA: TGTGCCAGCAGCTTGGGGAAGGGCGGGGGAAGTGATACGCAGTATTTT. This codes for CASSLGKGGGSDTQYF.

This clone counts as large. The chain couples TRBV3-1 (or the pseudogene TRBV3-2) to TRBJ2-7; D might be TRBD2 (5 bases). The CDR3 totals 15 residues. Trimming took 0 bases from V and 2 from J, leaving 11 bases between them. Looked up from germline, CDR1 is LGHDT and CDR2 is YNNKEL (reference sequence). The CDR3 DNA reads as TGTGCCAGCAGCCAAGATCTGGTACTAGCCTACGAGCAGTACTTC. Its protein is CASSQDLVLAYEQYF.

This chain uses TRBV6-5 with TRBJ1-2, with D possibly TRBD1 on 6 matching bases. The CDR3 consists of 13 residues. Germline loops: CDR1 MNHEY, CDR2 SVGAGI. V was shortened by 6 bases and J by 5 bases, with 13 bases between the two germline ends. The CDR3 DNA reads as TGTGCCAGCAGAGAGGACAGCAATTATGGCTACACCTTC. It yields the protein CASREDSNYGYTF.

V is TRBV5-4 and J is TRBJ1-1; D uncertain. Germline loops: CDR1 SGHNT, CDR2 YYREEE (reference sequence). V gave up 1 base and J gave up 0 bases, with 10 bases separating them. CDR3 length: 15 residues. CDR3 residues: CASSLPSTMNTEAFF. Written as DNA, the CDR3 is TGTGCCAGCAGCTTGCCCTCCACCATGAACACTGAAGCTTTCTTT.

The chain combines TRBV18 with TRBJ2-7, with D possibly matching TRBD1 (5 bases). The CDR3 has 14 amino acids. Trimming cost V 1 base and J 3 bases, with 10 bases left between them. In germline, CDR1 is KGHSH, CDR2 LQKENI. CDR3 in DNA: TGTGCCAGCTCACCACTGCAACAGGTCTACGAGCAGTACTTC. Protein: CASSPLQQVYEQYF.

This chain connects TRBV7-9 to TRBJ2-7, with D maybe TRBD1 (6 bases). The CDR3 contains 15 residues. The germline V gene has CDR1 SEHNR and CDR2 FQNEAQ (reference sequence). The V gene lost 4 bases and the J gene lost 2 bases, with 15 bases spanning the gap. Here the CDR3 DNA reads TGTGCCAGCAGCTCCAGGGGCGCAGGGCCCTACGAGCAGTACTTC. Encoded protein: CASSSRGAGPYEQYF. The variable domain in full, completed from reference TRBV7-9 and TRBJ2-7, reads DTGVSQNPRHKITKRGQNVTFRCDPISEHNRLYWYRQTLGQGPEFLTYFQNEAQLEKSRLLSDRFSAERPKGSFSTLEIQRTEQGDSAMYLCASSSRGAGPYEQYFGPGTRLTVT.

The rearrangement uses TRBV27 and TRBJ1-6; D perhaps matches TRBD1 (6 bases). Germline V gene sequence: CDR1 MNHEY, CDR2 SMNVEV (reference sequence). The CDR3 spans 17 residues. V shed 4 bases and J shed 9 bases, with 22 bases lying between them. The CDR3 region is CASSYDLRRGVRSPLHF. CDR3 DNA sequence: TGTGCCAGCAGTTATGACCTACGCAGGGGCGTTCGTTCACCCCTCCACTTT.

CDR3: CASSIAGPGGSNTGELFF. The CDR3 DNA follows: TGTGCCAGTAGTATAGCGGGGCCAGGGGGCTCGAACACCGGGGAGCTGTTTTTT. The rearrangement joins TRBV19 to TRBJ2-2, with TRBD1 matching over 8 bases. V was pared by 1 base and J by 0 bases, with 7 bases of the junction left unmatched. The CDR3 covers 18 residues. Looked up from germline, CDR1 is LNHDA and CDR2 is SQIVND (reference sequence).